The next 5 T cell receptor beta chains were all read from a single sample in a study of blood T cell repertoires in COVID-19. Here immunoSEQ multiplex PCR was the method, and the copy in TCRdb shows in-frame clones only, minus some. This table holds some 120,000 clones, 92% found once. The specimen was peripheral blood. The receptors here all came from a man aged 45-65 years with COVID-19, enrolled during active disease.

The rearrangement links TRBV6-5 to TRBJ2-7, with D maybe TRBD2 (5 bases). V lost 8 bases, J lost 0 bases, and 17 bases lay in between. The CDR3 spans 15 residues. Per germline, CDR1 MNHEY and CDR2 SVGAGI. The CDR3, as DNA: TGTGCCAGCGGCCACCCAGAGCGGTCCTCCTACGAGCAGTACTTC. It specifies CASGHPERSSYEQYF.

The V gene is TRBV19, the J gene TRBJ1-1, with TRBD1 matching over 8 bases. The germline V gene has CDR1 LNHDA and CDR2 SQIVND (reference sequence). V dropped 5 bases and J dropped 7; count of bases not matched to a gene: 15. The CDR3 runs to 16 residues. CDR3 in amino acids: CASSPLTGTGTIEAFF. The DNA of the CDR3 is TGTGCCAGTAGTCCACTAACCGGGACAGGAACCATTGAAGCTTTCTTT.

CDR3 sequence (DNA): TGTGCCAGAAGCCGGGACTGTCCTTACAAAAACATTCAGTACTTC. Translation: CARSRDCPYKNIQYF. This chain connects TRBV5-3 to TRBJ2-4; D may be TRBD2 (6 bases). TRBV5-3 is assigned to the ORF class and has an uncertain function. CDR3 length: 15 amino acids. Trimming removed 4 bases at V and 3 bases at J, with 14 bases between.

Points on this clone: The sample carries other DNA sequences with the same CDR3. This chain connects TRBV12-3 or TRBV12-4 to TRBJ1-2; the match to TRBD1 covers 7 bases. Trimming took 1 base from V and 8 from J; bases not matched to a gene: 4. The CDR3 runs to 13 residues. The CDR3 here is CASSLEGAGGYTF. As DNA, the CDR3 is TGTGCCAGCAGTTTAGAGGGGGCGGGGGGCTACACCTTC.

The genes are TRBV5-1 and TRBJ2-2; 8 bases fit TRBD1. Germline assignment: CDR1 SGHRS and CDR2 YFSETQ. The CDR3 consists of 17 residues. V dropped 4 bases and J dropped 0; count of bases not matched to a gene: 8. The chain's CDR3 is CASSGIDRGSNTGELFF. CDR3 DNA: TGCGCCAGCAGCGGAATTGACAGGGGCTCGAACACCGGGGAGCTGTTTTTT. Filled out from reference TRBV5-1 and TRBJ2-2, the complete variable domain reads KAGVTQTPRYLIKTRGQQVTLSCSPISGHRSVSWYQQTPGQGLQFLFEYFSETQRNKGNFPGRFSGRQFSNSRSEMNVSTLELGDSALYLCASSGIDRGSNTGELFFGEGSRLTVL.